The 16 T cell receptor beta chains reported below all come from one sample, sequenced in a study of shared clonotypes between healthy human individuals. Profiled with immunoSEQ multiplex PCR; TCRdb holds only in-frame clones, not every one. The data show a few hundred thousand clones, around 67% seen once. Input material: memory CD4+ T cells sorted from blood. Subset reported: CD45RA-negative fraction. The receptors come from a man aged 30 to 45 in good health.

V usage is TRBV7-2 and J usage is TRBJ2-1; 8 bases map to TRBD1. Per the germline V gene, CDR1 is SGHTA and CDR2 is FQGNSA. The junction had 5 bases not matched to a gene; V was cut back by 0 bases and J by 4 bases. The CDR3 sequence is 16 residues long. CDR3 in DNA: TGTGCCAGCAGCTTAGCGACAGGGGTTTCTTACAATGAGCAGTTCTTC. Translated: CASSLATGVSYNEQFF. Filled out from reference TRBV7-2 and TRBJ2-1, the complete variable domain reads GAGVSQSPSNKVTEKGKDVELRCDPISGHTALYWYRQSLGQGLEFLIYFQGNSAPDKSGLPSDRFSAERTGGSVSTLTIQRTQQEDSAVYLCASSLATGVSYNEQFFGPGTRLTVL.

This clone was counted a few times. The chain links TRBV5-1 to TRBJ1-5; D perhaps matches TRBD1 (5 bases). Per the germline V gene, CDR1 is SGHRS and CDR2 is YFSETQ. This CDR3 has 15 amino acids. The V end lost 4 bases, the J end lost 4 bases, and 15 bases lay between the germline ends. CDR3 residues: CASSIGTDGNQPQHF. CDR3 in DNA: TGCGCCAGCAGCATAGGGACTGACGGGAATCAGCCCCAGCATTTT.

The V and J genes are TRBV13 and TRBJ2-7; D is ambiguous. Germline V CDR1 and CDR2: PRHDT, FYEKMQ (reference sequence). CDR3 length: 14 amino acids. V dropped 6 bases and J dropped 4 bases, with 16 bases sitting between them. The CDR3 nucleotides read TGTGCCAGCAGTACTCGGCCCGAAGTATACGAGCAGTACTTC. This codes for CASSTRPEVYEQYF.

This clone has ten or more counts. The V gene is TRBV11-2, the J gene TRBJ2-3; 7 bases map to TRBD2. CDR1 and CDR2 (germline): SGHAT, FQNNGV. V was pared by 6 bases and J by 2 bases, with 17 bases of the junction left unmatched. This CDR3 spans 18 amino acids. The CDR3 DNA reads TGTGCCAGCAGGTCGGGGAGAGGGGAGGGCCTTAACACAGATACGCAGTATTTT. Amino acids: CASRSGRGEGLNTDTQYF.

The gene calls are TRBV5-6 and TRBJ2-7; 7 bases align to TRBD2. CDR3 length: 16 residues. Germline V gene sequence: CDR1 SGHDT, CDR2 YYEEEE. Trimming took 0 bases from V and 1 from J; bases not matched to a gene: 7. CDR3 sequence reads: CASSLERDADSYEQYF. CDR3 DNA: TGTGCCAGCAGCTTGGAGCGGGACGCAGATTCCTACGAGCAGTACTTC.

V and J are TRBV2 and TRBJ2-5, with 11 positions matching TRBD1. Germline lookup yields CDR1 SNHLY and CDR2 FYNNEI. This CDR3 is built from 17 residues. J gave up 5 bases and V 4 bases, and 12 bases lay outside the gene matches. The CDR3 reads CASSVGQGDAVVETQYF. CDR3 nucleotide sequence: TGTGCCAGCAGTGTGGGACAGGGGGACGCGGTGGTTGAGACCCAGTACTTC.

This rearrangement joins TRBV28 to TRBJ2-1; D uncertain. CDR1 and CDR2 (germline): MDHEN, SYDVKM. The length of the CDR3 is 16 residues. Trimming took 3 bases from V and 0 from J, leaving 12 bases between them. This CDR3 reads CASSFGWISSYNEQFF. CDR3 nucleotide sequence: TGTGCCAGCAGTTTTGGCTGGATCAGCTCCTACAATGAGCAGTTCTTC. Complete variable domain (other parts from reference TRBV28 and TRBJ2-1): DVKVTQSSRYLVKRTGEKVFLECVQDMDHENMFWYRQDPGLGLRLIYFSYDVKMKEKGDIPEGYSVSREKKERFSLILESASTNQTSMYLCASSFGWISSYNEQFFGPGTRLTVL.

The chain joins TRBV9 to TRBJ2-7; TRBD1 agrees at 7 bases. Germline CDR1 reads SGDLS; CDR2 reads YYNGEE. The trim removed 4 bases at V and 5 bases at J, leaving 6 bases unmatched. There are 13 residues in the CDR3. The CDR3 nucleotides read TGTGCCAGCAGCTTGACGGACAGGAACGAGCAGTACTTC. Encoded protein: CASSLTDRNEQYF.

This sequence joins TRBV7-3 and TRBJ1-5; D uncertain. The V gene lost 1 base and the J gene lost 5 bases, with 6 bases spanning the gap. The CDR3 covers 13 residues. Germline CDR1 reads SGHTA; CDR2 reads FQGTGA. CDR3 residues: CASSLSRDQPQHF. The CDR3 DNA reads as TGTGCCAGCAGCTTAAGTAGGGATCAGCCCCAGCATTTT.

J is TRBJ1-5 and V is TRBV6-6; a possible D gene is TRBD1 (6 bases). This CDR3 has 14 amino acids. Trimming took off 2 bases at V and 7 bases at J, with 12 bases between the two ends. The germline V gene encodes CDR1 MNHNY and CDR2 SVGAGI (reference sequence). The CDR3 coding sequence is TGTGCCAGCAGTTACCGACAGGACCAACAGCCCCAGCATTTT. This translates into CASSYRQDQQPQHF.

The rearrangement links TRBV19 to TRBJ2-1, with D hard to call. CDR3 size: 15 residues. Germline loops: CDR1 LNHDA, CDR2 SQIVND (reference sequence). V was trimmed by 4 bases and J by 5 bases, leaving 15 bases between them. CDR3 amino acids: CASSKRPSSNNEQFF. CDR3 nucleotide sequence: TGTGCCAGTAGTAAAAGACCCTCCTCTAACAATGAGCAGTTCTTC.

This rearrangement joins TRBV18 to TRBJ1-2; D gene ambiguous. Trimming cost V 3 bases and J 2 bases, with 16 bases left between them. This CDR3 is 16 amino acids long. Germline lookup yields CDR1 KGHSH and CDR2 LQKENI. CDR3 sequence reads: CASSPIFDDTNYGYTF. In DNA form, the CDR3 reads TGTGCCAGCTCACCGATCTTTGATGATACCAACTATGGCTACACCTTC.

The count of this clone is one. This chain uses TRBV19 with TRBJ2-7, with D unresolved. Trimming pared 3 bases from V and 2 bases from J, leaving 14 bases between. Germline values: CDR1 LNHDA, CDR2 SQIVND (reference sequence). The length of the CDR3 is 15 residues. The CDR3 sequence is CASSMSTDPAYEQYF. The CDR3 region has the DNA TGTGCCAGTAGTATGAGTACAGATCCAGCCTACGAGCAGTACTTC. Complete variable domain (other parts from reference TRBV19 and TRBJ2-7): DGGITQSPKYLFRKEGQNVTLSCEQNLNHDAMYWYRQDPGQGLRLIYYSQIVNDFQKGDIAEGYSVSREKKESFPLTVTSAQKNPTAFYLCASSMSTDPAYEQYFGPGTRLTVT.

This clone was counted between two and nine times. V and J are TRBV7-9 and TRBJ1-2, with 7 positions matching TRBD1. Germline CDR1 and CDR2: SEHNR and FQNEAQ (reference sequence). This CDR3 comprises 15 residues. Germline trimming cut 6 bases from V and 3 bases from J; bases unmatched to any gene: 10. In DNA form, the CDR3 reads TGTGCCAGCAGGGACGACAGGGCGAGCGACTATGGCTACACCTTC. Amino acid sequence: CASRDDRASDYGYTF.

This sequence joins TRBV5-5 and TRBJ2-3, with D possibly TRBD2 on 6 matching bases. Germline loops: CDR1 SGHKS, CDR2 YYEKEE (reference sequence). V was clipped by 4 bases and J by 0 bases, with 12 bases between them. The CDR3 is 15 residues long. The CDR3 region has the DNA TGTGCCAGCAGCCCTAGCGACCAGAGCACAGATACGCAGTATTTT. Amino acids: CASSPSDQSTDTQYF.

This chain links TRBV19 with TRBJ2-3; perhaps TRBD2 as D (5 bases). Trimming pared 5 bases from V and 2 bases from J, leaving 17 bases between. The germline CDR1 and CDR2 sequences are LNHDA and SQIVND (reference sequence). This CDR3 contains 16 residues. The CDR3 DNA reads as TGTGCCAGTAGTTCCTTTCGTGGGAGTAACACAGATACGCAGTATTTT. This encodes CASSSFRGSNTDTQYF.